The sample holds many counts of the clone carrying this T cell receptor beta chain. As yet, its antigen is unknown. Preparation of the TCRbeta library involved a method that used unique molecular identifiers. Each CDR3 protein is one row after TCRdb ran MiXCR on the PCR reads. The profile shows around 200,000 distinct CDR3 sequences, approximately 11% of them singletons. The sample comes from a study of T-cell reconstitution after alpha-beta-depleted transplantation in children. Study-wide points: In patients about two months after transplant, alpha-beta T cells reportedly arose from several hundred expanded graft clones.

V lost 0 bases, J lost 2 bases, and 8 bases lay in between. Germline V lookup: CDR1 SGHAT, CDR2 FQNNGV. This CDR3 region has 15 residues. This receptor was obtained from a child under two years old with acute myeloid leukemia, due to receive a stem cell transplant. The input for sequencing was PBMCs, taken before TCRalphabeta/CD19-depleted stem cell transplant. The rearrangement uses TRBV11-2 and TRBJ2-1; no reliable D call. CDR3 bases: TGTGCCAGCAGCTTAGATACGCTTGCCTACAATGAGCAGTTCTTC. Amino acids: CASSLDTLAYNEQFF.